This T cell receptor (beta chain) was sequenced in a study of T cell responses to AZD1222 COVID-19 vaccine. TCRdb's copy holds only in-frame clones and misses some; the assay was immunoSEQ multiplex PCR. The table records about 86,000 clones, more than 70% of them present only once. This clone was seen more than once but under ten times. V was pared by 1 base and J by 0 bases, with 7 bases between. This CDR3 is 15 amino acids long. The V gene's germline CDR1 is SGHVS and CDR2 FNYEAQ. This chain connects TRBV7-6 to TRBJ1-3, with D unresolved. This material consisted of peripheral blood, taken 28 days after the second AZD1222 dose. The sequence derives from an adult who received the AZD1222 COVID-19 vaccine. The chain's CDR3 is CASSLEAGSGNTIYF. The CDR3 DNA reads as TGTGCCAGCAGCTTAGAAGCAGGCTCTGGAAACACCATATATTTT.